A single sample gave rise to the 28 T cell receptor beta chains below, sequenced in a study of T cells expressing NK-cell markers. TCRdb reprocessed the 5' RACE reads; each CDR3 protein has one entry and no DNA is given. Reported are more than 250,000 distinct CDR3 sequences; the ten largest clones contain 0.39%. Sequenced input: blood T cells: a sorted CD56 or NKG2C T cell subset, CD4+ or CD8+ T cells, or bulk PBMC T cells (not recorded which). The receptors come from a man aged 18 to 29 in good health.

This chain joins TRBV29-1 and TRBJ1-2. This CDR3 comprises 11 residues. CDR1 is SQVTM, CDR2 ANQGSEA, per germline. The CDR3 spells CSENHGSGYTF.

This rearrangement joins TRBV29-1 to TRBJ2-5; TCRdb reports TRBD2, a call that lacks DNA to check it against. The CDR3 is 14 residues long. CDR1 SQVTM and CDR2 ANQGSEA come from the germline V gene. Here the CDR3 reads CSVQEGINQETQYF.

This sequence joins TRBV12-3 or TRBV12-4 and TRBJ2-5; TCRdb selects TRBD2, and the lack of DNA leaves this call unchecked. The CDR3 sequence is 15 residues long. This chain's CDR3 is CASSLGGTPRVTQYF.

V gene TRBV20-1 combines with J gene TRBJ2-5. This CDR3 comprises 11 residues. Germline V gene data show CDR1 as DFQATT and CDR2 as SNEGSKA (reference sequence). The CDR3 loop reads CSAPKMETQYF.

The chain uses TRBV6-5 and TRBJ2-3. Germline values: CDR1 MNHEY, CDR2 SVGAGI. The CDR3 extends over 11 amino acids. CDR3: CASSYVDTQYF.

The V gene is TRBV7-2, the J gene TRBJ2-1; TCRdb gives TRBD2 as the D gene, but with no DNA this cannot be confirmed. Germline V gene sequence: CDR1 SGHTA, CDR2 FQGNSA. The CDR3 sequence is 17 residues long. The CDR3 here is CASSSPGLAGGINEQFF.

This chain joins TRBV12-3 or TRBV12-4 and TRBJ2-1; the TRBD1 assignment by TCRdb is unverifiable without DNA. CDR3 length: 13 amino acids. This CDR3 reads CASSPSGKDEQFF.

The CDR3 sequence is CASSLGNANDGYTF. The genes are TRBV7-6 and TRBJ1-2. Germline V CDR1 and CDR2: SGHVS, FNYEAQ. CDR3 size: 14 residues.

The rearrangement uses TRBV4-3 and TRBJ2-6; TCRdb calls TRBD2, which cannot be checked without DNA. Germline V gives CDR1 LGHNA, CDR2 YSLEER. The CDR3 is 15 residues long. The CDR3: CASSQRTSGANVLTF.

The chain is built from TRBV6-5 and TRBJ1-5. CDR1 is MNHEY and CDR2 is SVGAGI in the germline V gene. The CDR3 is made up of 16 amino acids. The CDR3 sequence: CASSSRGLGGNQPQHF.

This chain connects TRBV12-3 or TRBV12-4 to TRBJ1-2; TCRdb's D gene call, TRBD1, goes unchecked for lack of DNA. CDR3 length: 14 residues. This CDR3 reads CASSSTGISYGYTF.

The chain employs TRBV12-3 or TRBV12-4 and TRBJ1-2. CDR3 length: 11 residues. Here the CDR3 reads CASQANYGYTF.

This chain joins TRBV15 and TRBJ2-3; TCRdb reports TRBD2, a call that lacks DNA to check it against. Germline V gene sequence: CDR1 LNHNV, CDR2 YYDKDF (reference sequence). This CDR3 is 12 amino acids long. CDR3 in amino acids: CATAEGADTQYF.

The chain employs TRBV29-1 and TRBJ2-3; TCRdb gives TRBD1 as the D gene, but with no DNA this cannot be confirmed. Germline V gene sequence: CDR1 SQVTM, CDR2 ANQGSEA. This CDR3 is built from 13 residues. The chain's CDR3 is CSVGARVADTQYF.

The rearrangement uses TRBV12-3 or TRBV12-4 and TRBJ2-3; TCRdb's D gene call, TRBD2, goes unchecked for lack of DNA. CDR3 size: 16 residues. The CDR3: CASSPRTSGYTDTQYF.

V gene TRBV5-1 combines with J gene TRBJ2-2; with no DNA, the TCRdb D assignment of TRBD1 cannot be verified. The CDR3 runs to 15 residues. The germline CDR1 and CDR2 sequences are SGHRS and YFSETQ. The CDR3 loop reads CASSFRQGGTGELFF.

J is TRBJ1-3 and V is TRBV7-9; the D call of TRBD1 rests on TCRdb alone, since no DNA is present to check it. This CDR3 comprises 18 residues. Germline V gives CDR1 SEHNR, CDR2 FQNEAQ (reference sequence). CDR3 sequence reads: CASSLPGGQAVSGNTIYF.

This chain links TRBV2 with TRBJ1-4. This CDR3 is built from 13 residues. Looked up from germline, CDR1 is SNHLY and CDR2 is FYNNEI. This CDR3 is CASRSTWGEKLFF.

The chain combines TRBV20-1 with TRBJ2-3. Germline CDR1 is DFQATT and CDR2 is SNEGSKA (reference sequence). The CDR3 sequence is 12 residues long. The CDR3 reads CSGQVSTDTQYF.

The rearrangement uses TRBV7-3 and TRBJ2-7; TCRdb names TRBD1, which stays unverified in the absence of DNA. Germline CDR1 is SGHTA and CDR2 is FQGTGA. This CDR3 comprises 14 residues. The CDR3 region is CASSLNSGGYEQYF.

This chain connects TRBV5-1 to TRBJ2-1; TCRdb proposes TRBD2, but this gene call is untestable without DNA. The germline gives CDR1 SGHRS, CDR2 YFSETQ. The CDR3 is 16 residues long. CDR3 protein: CASSPLRAGGSDEQFF.

The chain joins TRBV7-6 to TRBJ2-1; the D call of TRBD1 rests on TCRdb alone, since no DNA is present to check it. The germline CDR1 and CDR2 sequences are SGHVS and FNYEAQ. This CDR3 spans 16 amino acids. This CDR3 is CASSPSGRGTYNEQFF.

The chain uses TRBV12-3 or TRBV12-4 and TRBJ2-1; TCRdb calls TRBD2, which cannot be checked without DNA. This CDR3 is built from 19 residues. CDR3 protein: CASTPPRTSGGDTYNEQFF.

The chain links TRBV5-1 to TRBJ2-1; TCRdb's assignment of TRBD2 cannot be checked, as there is no DNA. CDR3 length: 15 amino acids. Germline CDR1 and CDR2: SGHRS and YFSETQ. This chain's CDR3 is CASAQLAGGPSEQFF.

The chain has TRBV5-1 and TRBJ1-1. The CDR3 length is 11 residues. Germline-derived CDR1 and CDR2 are SGHRS and YFSETQ. CDR3 in amino acids: CASSFRSEAFF.

The chain has TRBV7-2 and TRBJ2-2; TCRdb calls TRBD2, which cannot be checked without DNA. CDR1 and CDR2 from the germline V gene are SGHTA and FQGNSA. This CDR3 has 17 residues. The CDR3 protein is CASSLAGSGSVTGELFF.

The CDR3 protein is CSVDMGLGDTIYF. The chain recombines TRBV29-1 with TRBJ1-3; the TRBD1 assignment by TCRdb is unverifiable without DNA. Per the germline V gene, CDR1 is SQVTM and CDR2 is ANQGSEA. This CDR3 region has 13 residues.

V gene TRBV20-1 combines with J gene TRBJ2-4. The germline V gene encodes CDR1 DFQATT and CDR2 SNEGSKA (reference sequence). This CDR3 comprises 15 residues. This CDR3 reads CSARGGRLAKNIQYF.